This record looks at one TCR beta chain sequence and its context. Its antigen remains unidentified. This sample was taken from a study of shared clonotypes between healthy human individuals. Across the whole study: Each donor's CD8 memory used one plate, CD8 naive two, each CD4 subset three.

Study-wide findings and caveats: Expectations were that clonotype sharing among donors would be affected by sequencing depth. The study drew on few donors, limiting represented genetic and exposure-history diversity.

TCRdb keeps only in-frame clones here, not all; method: immunoSEQ multiplex PCR. The sample lists some 2 million clones, about 95% occurring once. Positively selected for CCR7, the CD45RO-negative cells used as naive CD8 cells excluded terminally differentiated effector memory CD45RA+ cells. The germline V gene encodes CDR1 SGHRS and CDR2 YFSETQ. This CDR3 has 15 residues. Trimming removed 0 bases at V and 0 bases at J, with 9 bases between. V gene TRBV5-1 combines with J gene TRBJ2-5; the D is unclear. Sequencing used naive CD8+ T cells sorted from blood. The receptor was isolated from a man aged 18 to 30 in good health. The CDR3 nucleotides are TGCGCCAGCAGCTTGGTAGCCAGGTACCAAGAGACCCAGTACTTC. Its protein product is CASSLVARYQETQYF.